This T cell receptor beta chain was recovered during a study of shared clonotypes between healthy human individuals. Study as a whole: Per donor, three plates held CD4 naive cells, three held CD4 memory, two held CD8 naive and one held CD8 memory. Study-wide results and caveats: Represented genetic and exposure-history diversity was restricted by having few donors.

CD45RO-negative CD8 cells positively selected for CCR7 made up the naive population, which excluded terminally differentiated effector memory CD45RA+ cells. Germline lookup yields CDR1 MDHEN and CDR2 SYDVKM. CDR3 length: 15 residues. The V end lost 4 bases, the J end lost 0 bases, and 10 bases lay between the germline ends. Clones were sequenced by immunoSEQ multiplex PCR, and TCRdb holds only the in-frame ones, with some missing. This table holds roughly 2 million clones, approximately 94% found once. As regards this clone: The antigen remains undetermined.

This chain uses TRBV28 with TRBJ1-3; D might be TRBD1 (5 bases). Specimen: naive CD8+ T cells sorted from blood. The receptor comes from a young man in good health. CDR3 residues: CASSYMGGSGNTIYF. The CDR3 bases are TGTGCCAGCAGTTATATGGGGGGCTCTGGAAACACCATATATTTT.